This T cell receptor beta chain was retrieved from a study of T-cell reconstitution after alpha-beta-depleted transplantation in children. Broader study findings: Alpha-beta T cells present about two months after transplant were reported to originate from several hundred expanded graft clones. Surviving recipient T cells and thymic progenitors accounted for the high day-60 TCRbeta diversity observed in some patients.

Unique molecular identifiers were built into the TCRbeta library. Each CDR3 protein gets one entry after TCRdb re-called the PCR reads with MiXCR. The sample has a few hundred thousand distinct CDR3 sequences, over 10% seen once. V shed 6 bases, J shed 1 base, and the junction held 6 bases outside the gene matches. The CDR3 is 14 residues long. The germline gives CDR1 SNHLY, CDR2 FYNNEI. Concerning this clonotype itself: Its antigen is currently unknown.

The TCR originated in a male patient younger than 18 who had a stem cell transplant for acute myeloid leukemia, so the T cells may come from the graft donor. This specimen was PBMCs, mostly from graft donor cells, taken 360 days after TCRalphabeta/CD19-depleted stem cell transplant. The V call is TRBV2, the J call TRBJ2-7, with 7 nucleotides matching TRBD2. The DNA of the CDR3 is TGTGCCAGCAGCTGGGAGGGCAGTTCCTACGAGCAGTACTTC. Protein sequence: CASSWEGSSYEQYF.